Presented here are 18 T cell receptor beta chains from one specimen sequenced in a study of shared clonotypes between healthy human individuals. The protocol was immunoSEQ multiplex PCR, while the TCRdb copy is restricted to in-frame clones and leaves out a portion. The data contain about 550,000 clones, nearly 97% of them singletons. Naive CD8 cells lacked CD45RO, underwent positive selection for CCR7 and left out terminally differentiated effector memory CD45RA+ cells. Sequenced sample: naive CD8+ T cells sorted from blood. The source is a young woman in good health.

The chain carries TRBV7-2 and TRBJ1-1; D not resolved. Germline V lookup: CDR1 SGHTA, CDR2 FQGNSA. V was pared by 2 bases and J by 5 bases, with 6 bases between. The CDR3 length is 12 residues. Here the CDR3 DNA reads TGTGCCAGCAGCTTAACCTTAACTGAAGCTTTCTTT. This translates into CASSLTLTEAFF.

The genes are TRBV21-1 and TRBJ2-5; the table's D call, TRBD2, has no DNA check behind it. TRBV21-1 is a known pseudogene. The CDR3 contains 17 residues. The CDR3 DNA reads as TGTGCCAGCAGCAATGGGATAGCGGGAGGAGGGAAAGAGACCCAGTACTTC. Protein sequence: CASSNGIAGGGKETQYF.

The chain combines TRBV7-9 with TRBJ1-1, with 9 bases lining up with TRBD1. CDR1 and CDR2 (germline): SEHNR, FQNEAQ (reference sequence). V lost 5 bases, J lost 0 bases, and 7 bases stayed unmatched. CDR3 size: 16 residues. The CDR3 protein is CASSIRTGVMNTEAFF. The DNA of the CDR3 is TGTGCCAGCAGCATAAGGACAGGGGTCATGAACACTGAAGCTTTCTTT.

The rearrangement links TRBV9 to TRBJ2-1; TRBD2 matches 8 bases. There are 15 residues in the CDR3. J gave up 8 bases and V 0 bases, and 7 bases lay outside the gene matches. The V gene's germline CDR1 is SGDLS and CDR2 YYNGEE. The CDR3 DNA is TGTGCCAGCAGCGTAGGAGGGACTAGGAGCCATGAGCAGTTCTTC. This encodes CASSVGGTRSHEQFF.

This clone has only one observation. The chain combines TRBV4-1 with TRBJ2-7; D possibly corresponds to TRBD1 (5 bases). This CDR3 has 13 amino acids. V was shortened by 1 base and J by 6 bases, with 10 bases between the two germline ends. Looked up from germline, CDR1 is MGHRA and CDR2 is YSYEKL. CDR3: CASSQGQGGEQYF. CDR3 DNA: TGCGCCAGCAGCCAAGGCCAGGGCGGCGAGCAGTACTTC.

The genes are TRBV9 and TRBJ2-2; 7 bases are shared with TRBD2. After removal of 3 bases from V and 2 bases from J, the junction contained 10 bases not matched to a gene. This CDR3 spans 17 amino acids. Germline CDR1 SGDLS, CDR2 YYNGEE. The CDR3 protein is CASSGGRRLANTGELFF. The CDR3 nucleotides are TGTGCCAGCAGCGGCGGGCGGAGACTAGCCAACACCGGGGAGCTGTTTTTT.

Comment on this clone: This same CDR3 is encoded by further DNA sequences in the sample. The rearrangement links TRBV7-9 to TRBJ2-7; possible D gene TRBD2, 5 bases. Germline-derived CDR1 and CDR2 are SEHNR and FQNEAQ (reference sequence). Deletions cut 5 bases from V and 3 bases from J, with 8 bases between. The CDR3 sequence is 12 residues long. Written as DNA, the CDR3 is TGTGCCAGCAGCCCCGGGAACTACGAGCAGTACTTC. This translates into CASSPGNYEQYF.

The CDR3 loop is CASSIAVAESYEQYF. The CDR3, as DNA: TGTGCCAGCAGTATAGCGGTCGCGGAGTCCTACGAGCAGTACTTC. This sequence joins TRBV28 and TRBJ2-5; D perhaps matches TRBD2 (6 bases). TRBJ2-7 explains the end of the DNA better; the J call may be wrong. Germline-derived CDR1 and CDR2 are MDHEN and SYDVKM. CDR3 length equals 15 residues.

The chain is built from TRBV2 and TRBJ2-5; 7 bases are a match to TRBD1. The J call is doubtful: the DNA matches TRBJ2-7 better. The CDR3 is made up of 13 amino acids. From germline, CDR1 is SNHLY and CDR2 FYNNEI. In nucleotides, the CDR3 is TGTGCCGGCCGGGACAGTGAATCCTACGAGCAGTACTTC. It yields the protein CAGRDSESYEQYF.

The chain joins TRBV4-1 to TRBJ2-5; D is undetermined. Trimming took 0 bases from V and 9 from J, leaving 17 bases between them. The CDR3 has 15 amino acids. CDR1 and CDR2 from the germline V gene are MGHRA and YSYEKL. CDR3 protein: CASSQEWTTHGAQYF. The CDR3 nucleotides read TGCGCCAGCAGCCAAGAATGGACGACCCATGGGGCCCAGTACTTC.

In nucleotides, the CDR3 is TGTGCCAGCAGCCCCACGGGAGGGGATCGCGAGCAGTACTTC. This translates into CASSPTGGDREQYF. V usage is TRBV5-8 and J usage is TRBJ2-7, with TRBD2 identical over 8 bases. With 4 bases clipped from V and 6 bases from J, the junction kept 9 bases outside the gene matches. This CDR3 is built from 14 residues. The germline V gene has CDR1 SGHTS and CDR2 YDEGEE.

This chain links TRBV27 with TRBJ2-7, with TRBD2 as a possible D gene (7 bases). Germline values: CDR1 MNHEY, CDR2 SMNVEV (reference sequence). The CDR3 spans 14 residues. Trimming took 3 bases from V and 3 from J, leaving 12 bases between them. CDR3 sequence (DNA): TGTGCCAGCAGTTTTTCGGGGGGCGGCTACGAGCAGTACTTC. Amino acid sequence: CASSFSGGGYEQYF.

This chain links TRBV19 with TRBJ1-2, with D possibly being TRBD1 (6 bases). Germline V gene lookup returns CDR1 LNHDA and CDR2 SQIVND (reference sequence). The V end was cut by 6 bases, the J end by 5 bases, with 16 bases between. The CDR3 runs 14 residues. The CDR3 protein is CASRLQGSGYGYTF. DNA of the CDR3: TGTGCCAGTAGGCTACAGGGTTCGGGGTATGGCTACACCTTC.

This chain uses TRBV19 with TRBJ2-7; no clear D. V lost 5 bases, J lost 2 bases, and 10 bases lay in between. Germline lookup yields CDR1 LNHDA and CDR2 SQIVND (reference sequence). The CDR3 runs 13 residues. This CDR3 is CASSLGNTYEQYF. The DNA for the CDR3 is TGTGCCAGTAGTCTGGGCAACACCTACGAGCAGTACTTC.

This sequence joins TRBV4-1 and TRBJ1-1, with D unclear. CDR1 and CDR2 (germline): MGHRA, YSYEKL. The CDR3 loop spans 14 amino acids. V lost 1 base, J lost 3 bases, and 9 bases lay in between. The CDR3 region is CASSQVGTDTEAFF. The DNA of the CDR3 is TGCGCCAGCAGCCAAGTGGGTACGGACACTGAAGCTTTCTTT.

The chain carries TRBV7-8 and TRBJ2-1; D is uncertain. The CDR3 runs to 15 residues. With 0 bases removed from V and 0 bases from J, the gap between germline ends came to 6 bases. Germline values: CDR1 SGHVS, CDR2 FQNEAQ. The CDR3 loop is CASSLAKSSYNEQFF. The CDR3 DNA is TGTGCCAGCAGCTTAGCTAAGAGCTCCTACAATGAGCAGTTCTTC.

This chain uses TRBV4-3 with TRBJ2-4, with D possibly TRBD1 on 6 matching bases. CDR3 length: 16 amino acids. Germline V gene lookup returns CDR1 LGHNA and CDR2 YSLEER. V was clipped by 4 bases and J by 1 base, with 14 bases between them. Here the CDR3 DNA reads TGCGCCAGCAGCCGTGGACAGCCTTGGGCCAAAAACATTCAGTACTTC. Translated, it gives CASSRGQPWAKNIQYF.

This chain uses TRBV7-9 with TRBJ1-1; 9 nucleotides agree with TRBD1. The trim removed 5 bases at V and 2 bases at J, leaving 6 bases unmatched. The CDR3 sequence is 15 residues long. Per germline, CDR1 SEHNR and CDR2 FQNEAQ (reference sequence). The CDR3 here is CASSPPTGGNTEAFF. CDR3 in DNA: TGTGCCAGCAGCCCCCCCACAGGGGGCAACACTGAAGCTTTCTTT.